Listed below are T cell receptor beta chains from one sample, sequenced in a study of a mutant IDH1 vaccine in newly diagnosed glioma. Their cognate antigens are unknown. Generated by immunoSEQ multiplex PCR, the TCRdb table keeps only in-frame clones and is missing some. The data contain around 29,000 clones, roughly 80% of them singletons. The source was PBMCs, collected from a glioma patient whose treatment included an IDH1 peptide vaccine. The receptors stem from a young woman with glioma. CDR3s include the opening cysteine and the closing phenylalanine or tryptophan. D genes are given only for firm matches. Expanded clones get a size class; other rows say once, few or many, or leave the size out.

NA	TRBJ2-7	NA	TRBV14	CASSQDVGGNYEQYF	TGTGCCAGCAGCCAAGATGTTGGAGGGAACTACGAGCAGTACTTC
NA	TRBJ2-5	NA	TRBV19	CASSISVETQYF	TGTGCCAGTAGTATATCCGTCGAGACCCAGTACTTC
TRBD1	TRBJ1-1	few	TRBV27	CASSLKETGYEAFF	TGTGCCAGCAGTCTCAAGGAGACAGGGTATGAAGCTTTCTTT
TRBD2	TRBJ2-3	NA	TRBV7-9	CASSPGGITDTQYF	TGTGCCAGCAGCCCGGGAGGGATCACAGATACGCAGTATTTT
NA	TRBJ1-5	few	TRBV10-3	CAISDGESQPQHF	TGTGCCATCAGTGACGGGGAAAGTCAGCCCCAGCATTTT
TRBD1	TRBJ2-1	NA	TRBV5-4	CASSRRQGSYNEQFF	TGTGCCAGCAGCAGAAGACAGGGCTCCTACAATGAGCAGTTCTTC
TRBD1	TRBJ1-4	NA	TRBV2	CASSSRGSDEKLFF	TGTGCCAGCAGCTCCAGGGGGTCGGATGAAAAACTGTTTTTT
TRBD1	TRBJ2-1	NA	TRBV4-2	CASSQDRDSWNEQFF	TGTGCCAGCAGCCAAGACCGGGACAGTTGGAATGAGCAGTTCTTC
TRBD2	TRBJ2-1	NA	TRBV14	CASSLASGISNEQFF	TGTGCCAGCAGCCTGGCTAGCGGGATCTCAAATGAGCAGTTCTTC
TRBD1	TRBJ1-6	NA	TRBV13	CASSLGTGQGKSPLHF	TGTGCCAGCAGCTTAGGCACGGGACAGGGAAAATCACCCCTCCACTTT
NA	TRBJ1-2	NA	TRBV4-1	CASSQDTGPRAYGYTF	TGCGCCAGCAGCCAAGACACGGGACCACGGGCCTATGGCTACACCTTC
TRBD2	TRBJ2-7	NA	TRBV27	CASSLIQGLVIEQYF	TGTGCCAGCAGTTTGATTCAGGGACTAGTAATCGAGCAGTACTTC
NA	TRBJ2-2	NA	TRBV27	CASGQPNTGELFF	TGTGCCAGCGGACAGCCGAACACCGGGGAGCTGTTTTTT
NA	TRBJ1-4	NA	TRBV23-1	CASSHGQTTNEKLFF	TGCGCCAGCAGTCACGGACAGACTACTAATGAAAAACTGTTTTTT
NA	TRBJ2-2	NA	TRBV18	CASSPLANTGELFF	TGTGCCAGCTCACCACTAGCGAACACCGGGGAGCTGTTTTTT
TRBD2	TRBJ2-5	NA	TRBV6-6	CASSEGLAGGETQYF	TGTGCCAGCTCCGAAGGGCTAGCGGGAGGAGAGACCCAGTACTTC
NA	TRBJ2-6	medium-sized	TRBV5-1	CASSLDALGSGANVLTF	TGCGCCAGCAGCTTGGATGCGTTGGGCTCTGGGGCCAACGTCCTGACTTTC
NA	TRBJ1-1	few	TRBV7-6	CASSLAPANTEAFF	TGTGCCAGCAGCTTAGCGCCGGCGAACACTGAAGCTTTCTTT
NA	TRBJ1-6	NA	TRBV21-1	CASSKVGGGGGKRGSYSPLHF	TGTGCCAGCAGCAAAGTGGGTGGAGGAGGGGGGAAAAGGGGGTCCTATTCACCCCTCCACTTT
NA	TRBJ2-7	NA	TRBV29-1	CSVNPGWSSEQYF	TGCAGCGTGAACCCGGGTTGGAGTAGCGAGCAGTACTTC
NA	TRBJ2-7	NA	TRBV10-3	CAISASRDEQYF	TGTGCCATCAGCGCCTCCAGGGACGAGCAGTACTTC
NA	TRBJ2-7	NA	TRBV18	CASSPPAGSEQYF	TGTGCCAGCTCACCACCTGCAGGGAGCGAGCAGTACTTC
TRBD1	TRBJ1-2	NA	TRBV4-3	CASSQGGTGSNYGYTF	TGCGCCAGCAGCCAAGGGGGGACAGGGTCTAACTATGGCTACACCTTC
TRBD2	TRBJ2-1	NA	TRBV15	CATSRGGFGPFFDEQFF	TGTGCCACCAGCAGGGGGGGGTTCGGCCCGTTTTTCGATGAGCAGTTCTTC
TRBD2	TRBJ2-5	few	TRBV7-2	CASSLGLNGGGAETQYF	TGTGCCAGCAGCTTAGGGCTGAATGGGGGAGGGGCGGAGACCCAGTACTTC
NA	TRBJ2-7	NA	TRBV25-1	CASSESQGPSSYEQYF	TGTGCCAGCAGTGAATCACAGGGTCCTAGCTCCTACGAGCAGTACTTC
NA	TRBJ1-2	NA	TRBV30	CACMGGGGGYTF	TGTGCCTGTATGGGGGGGGGCGGTGGCTACACCTTC
NA	TRBJ1-6	NA	TRBV14	CASSFYGGSSTLHF	TGTGCCAGCAGCTTCTACGGAGGCTCTTCAACCCTCCACTTT
TRBD1	TRBJ2-7	NA	TRBV27	CASSLSDRGLGEQYF	TGTGCCAGCAGTTTATCCGACAGGGGGCTGGGAGAGCAGTACTTC
NA	TRBJ2-5	NA	TRBV10-3	CAISESVWVAEETQYF	TGTGCCATCAGTGAGTCCGTCTGGGTGGCGGAAGAGACCCAGTACTTC
TRBD2	TRBJ2-1	NA	TRBV27	CASSGRTSGGGSYNEQFF	TGTGCCAGCAGTGGACGGACTAGCGGGGGCGGCTCCTACAATGAGCAGTTCTTC